This T cell receptor (beta chain) was recovered during a study of shared clonotypes between healthy human individuals. The study, taken as a whole, reports: Limited genetic and exposure-history diversity came from having few donors. Sequencing depth was predicted to influence how clonotypes are shared among donors.

Points on this clone: As yet, its antigen is unknown.

The unsorted PBMC sample used ten immunoSEQ deep assay plates. Original methodology: Filtering differed since immunoSEQ provided only junctions, with no quality scores. Clones were sequenced by immunoSEQ multiplex PCR, and TCRdb holds only the in-frame ones, with some missing. V and J calls and clone size come straight from that table; D and trimming were deduced from the DNA. The data show around 450,000 clones, 70% to 80% seen once. Germline V lookup: CDR1 SQVTM, CDR2 ANQGSEA. The CDR3 is 14 residues long. V lost 0 bases and J lost 1, with 8 bases in between. The sequence came from a woman aged 40 to 50 in good health. Some clones in this sample may be carry-over from other donors' samples. The chain couples TRBV29-1 to TRBJ2-3; no firm D call. The sample comprised PBMCs. The CDR3 protein is CSVEEGTGTDTQYF. CDR3 DNA: TGCAGCGTTGAAGAGGGAACGGGCACAGATACGCAGTATTTT.